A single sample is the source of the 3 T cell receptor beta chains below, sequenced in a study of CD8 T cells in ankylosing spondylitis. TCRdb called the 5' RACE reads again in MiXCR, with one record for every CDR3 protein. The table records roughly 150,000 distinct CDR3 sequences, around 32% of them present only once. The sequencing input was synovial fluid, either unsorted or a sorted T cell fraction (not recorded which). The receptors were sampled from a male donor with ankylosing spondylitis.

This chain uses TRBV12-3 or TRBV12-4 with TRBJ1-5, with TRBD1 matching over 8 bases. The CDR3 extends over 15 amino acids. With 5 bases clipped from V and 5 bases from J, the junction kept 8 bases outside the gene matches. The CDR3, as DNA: TGTGCCAGCAGTCGGACAGGGTCTTGGGATCAGCCCCAGCATTTT. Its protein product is CASSRTGSWDQPQHF.

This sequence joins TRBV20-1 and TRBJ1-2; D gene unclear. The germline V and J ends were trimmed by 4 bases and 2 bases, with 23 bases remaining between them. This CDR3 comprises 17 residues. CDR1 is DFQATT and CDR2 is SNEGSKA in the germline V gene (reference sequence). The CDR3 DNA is TGCAGTGCTAAGCCCCGGATAGGGAGCTACACCAACTATGGCTACACCTTC. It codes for CSAKPRIGSYTNYGYTF.

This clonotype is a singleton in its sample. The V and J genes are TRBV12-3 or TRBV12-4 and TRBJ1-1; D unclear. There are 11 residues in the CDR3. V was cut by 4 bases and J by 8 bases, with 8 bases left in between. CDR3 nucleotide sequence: TGTGCCAGCAGTTCCAGCCGCGAAGCTTTCTTT. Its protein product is CASSSSREAFF.